These T cell receptor beta chains were read from a single sample in a study of blood T cell repertoires in COVID-19. The repertoire was sequenced with immunoSEQ multiplex PCR; TCRdb's copy has only in-frame clones and lacks some. The sample holds around 160,000 clones, approximately 82% seen once. The source material was peripheral blood. These receptors came from a human donor with acute or convalescent COVID-19. The donor label of this sample is uncertain. CDR3s include the opening cysteine and the closing phenylalanine or tryptophan. The order of the fields is J gene, clone size, V gene, D gene, CDR3 DNA, CDR3 protein. A D gene is named only where the DNA matches it firmly. Size tells how often a clone was seen (once, few, many) or the class of an expanded clone, and some rows leave it out.

TRBJ1-2 | - | TRBV7-2 | - | TGTGCCAGCAGCCGCCAGGCGGGAGGGAGCTATGGCTACACCTTC | CASSRQAGGSYGYTF
TRBJ1-5 | - | TRBV12-5 | - | TGTGCTAGTGGTTTGGTACGGGGGGGCGTCATCAATCAGCCCCAGCATTTT | CASGLVRGGVINQPQHF
TRBJ2-5 | few | TRBV19 | TRBD1 | TGTGCCAGTAGTAGGACTCCCGGGACAGGGGGTGTCAGAGAGACCCAGTACTTC | CASSRTPGTGGVRETQYF
TRBJ2-1 | few | TRBV7-7 | - | TGTGCCAGCAGCTTAGAGAACTCGGGGACTTACAATGAGCAGTTCTTC | CASSLENSGTYNEQFF
TRBJ2-1 | - | TRBV7-3 | TRBD2 | TGTGCCAGCAGCCTGGACGGGACTATCCCCGCCAATGAGCAGTTCTTC | CASSLDGTIPANEQFF
TRBJ2-5 | few | TRBV18 | - | TGTGCCAGCTCAGTCCGACAGCAAGAGACCCAGTACTTC | CASSVRQQETQYF
TRBJ2-1 | - | TRBV5-1 | - | TGCGCCAGCAGCTTACGTACTGAATACAATGAGCAGTTCTTC | CASSLRTEYNEQFF
TRBJ2-2 | once | TRBV18 | - | TGTGCCAGCTCACCACGTGGAGGCGCGAACACCGGGGAGCTGTTTTTT | CASSPRGGANTGELFF
TRBJ2-6 | - | TRBV30 | TRBD1 | TGTGCCTGGGACAGGGTAGGAGGTGGGGCCAACGTCCTGACTTTC | CAWDRVGGGANVLTF
TRBJ1-5 | - | TRBV6-5 | TRBD1 | TGTGCCAGCAGTCCCCCGGGACAGGGGAGAAAGCCCCAGCATTTT | CASSPPGQGRKPQHF
TRBJ1-2 | once | TRBV5-8 | - | TGTGCCAGCAGCTTGTCCGGCTATGGCTACACCTTC | CASSLSGYGYTF
TRBJ2-7 | - | TRBV27 | - | TGTGCCAGCAGTTTAGGAGGCGTGAGGTACGAGCAGTACTTC | CASSLGGVRYEQYF
TRBJ1-4 | - | TRBV30 | - | TGTGCCTGGAGTACCCGGCGGACTAATGAAAAACTGTTTTTT | CAWSTRRTNEKLFF
TRBJ2-7 | - | TRBV2 | - | TGTGCCAGCAGTGAGGATGGCAGGGGCTACGAGCAGTACTTC | CASSEDGRGYEQYF
TRBJ2-7 | - | TRBV7-2 | TRBD1 | TGTGCCAGCAGACCAGGGGGCGCGGGGAAGAACGAGCAGTACTTC | CASRPGGAGKNEQYF
TRBJ1-5 | - | TRBV9 | - | TGTGCCAGCAGCGTAGCTCCGGACGGGGTAAAGCCCCAGCATTTT | CASSVAPDGVKPQHF
TRBJ2-2 | - | TRBV9 | - | TGTGCCAGCAGCGTAGGAGGGGGAACTAACACCGGGGAGCTGTTTTTT | CASSVGGGTNTGELFF
TRBJ1-1 | - | TRBV18 | - | TGTGCCAGCTCACGCCTGATAGTCACTGAAGCTTTCTTT | CASSRLIVTEAFF
TRBJ1-1 | - | TRBV10-3 | TRBD1 | TGTGCCATCGGTTCAGACAGGGACACTGAAGCTTTCTTT | CAIGSDRDTEAFF
TRBJ1-4 | - | TRBV7-6 | TRBD1 | TGTGCCAGCAGCGCGACAGGGATAAATGAAAAACTGTTTTTT | CASSATGINEKLFF
TRBJ1-1 | - | TRBV3-1/TRBV3-2 | TRBD1 | TGTGCCAGCAGCCGACACGGGACAGGGGGCTCTGAAGCTTTCTTT | CASSRHGTGGSEAFF
TRBJ2-7 | once | TRBV18 | TRBD2 | TGTGCCAGCTCACTCATGGGGGGGGGTACCCACGAGCAGTACTTC | CASSLMGGGTHEQYF
TRBJ1-2 | few | TRBV2 | TRBD1 | TGTGCCAGCATTGAGGACAGGGAGTATGGCTACACCTTC | CASIEDREYGYTF
TRBJ2-7 | - | TRBV7-2 | - | TGTGCCAGCAGCCCAAACCCCGGGACCTACGAGCAGTACTTC | CASSPNPGTYEQYF
TRBJ2-7 | - | TRBV4-1 | TRBD2 | TGCGCCAGCAGCCAAACAGCGGGAGCCTACGAGCAGTACTTC | CASSQTAGAYEQYF
TRBJ1-2 | - | TRBV2 | - | TGTGCCAGCACCCAAGAGGAAAGGGGGAGACACTATGGCTACACCTTC | CASTQEERGRHYGYTF
TRBJ1-5 | - | TRBV30 | TRBD1 | TGTGCCTGGAGCGCGGGACAGGATAGCAATCAGCCCCAGCATTTT | CAWSAGQDSNQPQHF
TRBJ2-7 | - | TRBV5-5 | - | TGTGCCAGCAGCTTGAGGGGTTCCTACGAGCAGTACTTC | CASSLRGSYEQYF
TRBJ1-4 | - | TRBV6-6 | - | TGTGCCAGCAGTTACTCACAGTTACGAAATGAAAAACTGTTTTTT | CASSYSQLRNEKLFF
TRBJ1-1 | few | TRBV6-5 | - | TGTGCCAGCAGTATCGGACAACTGAACACTGAAGCTTTCTTT | CASSIGQLNTEAFF
TRBJ2-1 | - | TRBV5-6 | - | TGTGCCAGCAGCTTCACCCTCGGCGGGGCGAATCCTAGTGAGCAGTTCTTC | CASSFTLGGANPSEQFF
TRBJ1-6 | - | TRBV7-9 | - | TGTGCCAGCAGCGTAGGACAATCGGTTAATTCACCCCTCCACTTT | CASSVGQSVNSPLHF
TRBJ2-1 | - | TRBV5-5 | - | TGTGCCAGCAGCTTGGCACAAACCGGGAGCTCCTACAATGAGCAGTTCTTC | CASSLAQTGSSYNEQFF
TRBJ1-2 | - | TRBV29-1 | - | TGCAGCGTTATTGACAGGCTGGGAGACTATGGCTACACCTTC | CSVIDRLGDYGYTF
TRBJ1-6 | - | TRBV7-8 | - | TGTGCCAGCAGCTTAGGATGGGAGGCGTATAATTCACCCCTCCACTTT | CASSLGWEAYNSPLHF
TRBJ2-2 | - | TRBV19 | - | TGTGCCACCTCAGGCGGGGCACTCGACACCGGGGAGCTGTTTTTT | CATSGGALDTGELFF
TRBJ1-6 | - | TRBV2 | - | TGTGCCAGCAGCGGTAATCGGGGTACGAATTCACCCCTCCACTTT | CASSGNRGTNSPLHF
TRBJ2-2 | - | TRBV10-3 | TRBD1 | TGTGCCACCGCCCCCGGGGGACAGGGAAGGAAGACCGGGGAGCTGTTTTTT | CATAPGGQGRKTGELFF
TRBJ2-4 | - | TRBV6-2/TRBV6-3 | - | TGTGCCAGCAGTACCAGGGACATCTTAATAGCCAAAAACATTCAGTACTTC | CASSTRDILIAKNIQYF
TRBJ1-2 | - | TRBV5-1 | - | TGCGCCAGCAGCTCCTGGGCAGGGGTAAACTATGGCTACACCTTC | CASSSWAGVNYGYTF
TRBJ2-1 | - | TRBV3-1/TRBV3-2 | - | TGTGCCAGCAGCCAAAATACAGGACACAATGAGCAGTTCTTC | CASSQNTGHNEQFF